A selection of T cell receptor beta chains follows, all from one sample in a study of T cell responses to AZD1222 COVID-19 vaccine. The data were produced by immunoSEQ multiplex PCR, yet TCRdb's version contains in-frame clones alone and is incomplete. The repertoire holds more than 120,000 clones, with roughly 89% as singletons. Specimen: peripheral blood, collected 28 days after the second AZD1222 dose. The receptors come from an adult who received the AZD1222 COVID-19 vaccine. CDR3s include the opening cysteine and the closing phenylalanine or tryptophan. A D gene is named only where the DNA matches it firmly.

.	TRBV2	TRBJ1-1	TGTGCCAGCAGTGAGTACGGGTCTGCCCTTGAAGCTTTCTTT	CASSEYGSALEAFF
.	TRBV27	TRBJ2-5	TGTGCCAGCAGTCCTATGACCCAAGAGACCCAGTACTTC	CASSPMTQETQYF
TRBD1	TRBV5-8	TRBJ1-5	TGTGCCAGCAGCCGACAGGGGGCCCTAAATCAGCCCCAGCATTTT	CASSRQGALNQPQHF
TRBD2	TRBV4-3	TRBJ2-6	TGCGCCAGCAGCCTAGCGGGAGGACCCTCTGGGGCCAACGTCCTGACTTTC	CASSLAGGPSGANVLTF
TRBD1	TRBV5-1	TRBJ1-1	TGCGCCAGCAGCTTGGACCCGACAGGGGGAGGGACTGAAGCTTTCTTT	CASSLDPTGGGTEAFF
.	TRBV28	TRBJ1-5	TGTGCCAGCACCCTCGGGAGGGCTTATCCTAGCAATCAGCCCCAGCATTTT	CASTLGRAYPSNQPQHF
.	TRBV6-2/TRBV6-3	TRBJ1-1	TGTGCCAGCAGTTCTTGGGAACGAAACACTGAAGCTTTCTTT	CASSSWERNTEAFF
.	TRBV15	TRBJ1-4	TGTGCCACCAGCAGGGGGACGGAAAAACTGTTTTTT	CATSRGTEKLFF
.	TRBV4-3	TRBJ1-2	TGCGCCAGCAGCCATATCCGAGGACAGTCCTATGGCTACACCTTC	CASSHIRGQSYGYTF
.	TRBV27	TRBJ2-1	TGTGCCAGCCAAACCGTGGGCTCCTACAATGAGCAGTTCTTC	CASQTVGSYNEQFF